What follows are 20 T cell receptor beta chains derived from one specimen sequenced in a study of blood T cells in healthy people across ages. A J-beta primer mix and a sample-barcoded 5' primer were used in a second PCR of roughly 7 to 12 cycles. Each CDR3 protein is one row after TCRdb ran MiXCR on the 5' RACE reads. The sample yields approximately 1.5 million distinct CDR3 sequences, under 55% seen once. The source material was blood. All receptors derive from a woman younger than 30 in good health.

The CDR3 DNA follows: TGCGCCAGCCGACTAGCGGGGGTACGAGAGACCCAGTACTTC. Translation gives CASRLAGVRETQYF. This rearrangement joins TRBV5-1 to TRBJ2-5; TRBD2 matches 12 bases. V lost 7 bases and J lost 4; bases outside the gene matches: 5. This CDR3 is 14 amino acids long. Germline CDR1 is SGHRS and CDR2 is YFSETQ.

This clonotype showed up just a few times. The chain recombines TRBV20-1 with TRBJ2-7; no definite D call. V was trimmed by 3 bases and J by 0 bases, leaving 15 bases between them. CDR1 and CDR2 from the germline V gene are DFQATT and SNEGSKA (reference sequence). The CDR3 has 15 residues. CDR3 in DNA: TGCAGTGCTAGCTCCCGCCCAGTTAGCTCCTACGAGCAGTACTTC. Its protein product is CSASSRPVSSYEQYF.

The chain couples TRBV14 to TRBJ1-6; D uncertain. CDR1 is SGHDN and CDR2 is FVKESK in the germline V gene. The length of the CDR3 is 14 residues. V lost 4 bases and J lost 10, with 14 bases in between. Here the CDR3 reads CASSLGITGSPLHF. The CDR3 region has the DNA TGTGCCAGCAGCCTTGGGATTACGGGATCACCCCTCCACTTT.

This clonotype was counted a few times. CDR3 DNA: TGCGCCAGCAGCCAACGCCCCCGACTAGCGGGATCTACAGATACGCAGTATTTT. Amino acid sequence: CASSQRPRLAGSTDTQYF. The chain couples TRBV4-3 to TRBJ2-3; 11 bases map to TRBD2. The CDR3 runs to 18 residues. V trimming: 2 bases; J trimming: 3 bases; junction bases outside the gene matches: 10. Germline-derived CDR1 and CDR2 are LGHNA and YSLEER.

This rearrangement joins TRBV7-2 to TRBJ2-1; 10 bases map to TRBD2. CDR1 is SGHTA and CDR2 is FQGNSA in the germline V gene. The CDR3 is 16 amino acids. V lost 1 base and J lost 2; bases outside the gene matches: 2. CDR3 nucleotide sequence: TGTGCCAGCAGCTTAGAGGGGACTAGCGCCTACAATGAGCAGTTCTTC. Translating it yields CASSLEGTSAYNEQFF.

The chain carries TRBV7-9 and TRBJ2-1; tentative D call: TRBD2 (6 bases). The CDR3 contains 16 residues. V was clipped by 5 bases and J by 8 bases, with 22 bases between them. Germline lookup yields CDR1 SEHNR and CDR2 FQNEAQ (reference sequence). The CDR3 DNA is TGTGCCAGCAGCCTCTTTGCAGGGTGCGGGGCGGATGAGCAGTTCTTC. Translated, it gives CASSLFAGCGADEQFF.

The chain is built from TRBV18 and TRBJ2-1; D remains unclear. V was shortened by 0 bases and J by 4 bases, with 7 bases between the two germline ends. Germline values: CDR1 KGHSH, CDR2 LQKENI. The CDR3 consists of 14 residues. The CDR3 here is CASSPPGVYNEQFF. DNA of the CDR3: TGTGCCAGCTCACCACCTGGGGTATACAATGAGCAGTTCTTC.

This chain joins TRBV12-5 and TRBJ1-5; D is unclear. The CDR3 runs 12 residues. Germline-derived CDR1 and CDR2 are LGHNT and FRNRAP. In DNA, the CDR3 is TGTGCCGCTCTGAATGATAATCAGCCCCAGCATTTT. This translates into CAALNDNQPQHF.

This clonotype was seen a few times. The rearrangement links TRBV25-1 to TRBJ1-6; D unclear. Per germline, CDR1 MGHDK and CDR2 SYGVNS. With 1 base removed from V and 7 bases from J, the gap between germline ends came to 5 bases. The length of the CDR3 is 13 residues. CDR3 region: CASSEFRNSPLHF. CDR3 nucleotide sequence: TGTGCCAGCAGTGAATTTAGGAATTCACCCCTCCACTTT.

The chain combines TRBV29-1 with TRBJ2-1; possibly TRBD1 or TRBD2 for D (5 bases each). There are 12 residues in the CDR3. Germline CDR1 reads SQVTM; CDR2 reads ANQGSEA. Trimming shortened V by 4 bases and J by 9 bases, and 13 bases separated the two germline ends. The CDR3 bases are TGCAGCGTTGTCCGGGCAGGGAGTGAGCAGTTCTTC. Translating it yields CSVVRAGSEQFF.

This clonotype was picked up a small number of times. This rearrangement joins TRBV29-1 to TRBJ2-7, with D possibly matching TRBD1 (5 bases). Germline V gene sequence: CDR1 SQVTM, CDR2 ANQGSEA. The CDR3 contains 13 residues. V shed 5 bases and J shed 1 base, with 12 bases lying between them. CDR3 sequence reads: CSVYGADSYEQYF. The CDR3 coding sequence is TGCAGCGTTTATGGGGCGGATTCCTACGAGCAGTACTTC.

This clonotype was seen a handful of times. Here the CDR3 reads CASSDRDNTEAFF. The DNA of the CDR3 is TGTGCCAGCAGTGACCGGGACAACACTGAAGCTTTCTTT. This chain joins TRBV6-2 or TRBV6-3 and TRBJ1-1, with D maybe TRBD1 (5 bases). This CDR3 is 13 amino acids long. Germline CDR1 is MNHEY and CDR2 is SVGEGT. V lost 5 bases and J 2 bases, leaving 9 bases between the germline ends.

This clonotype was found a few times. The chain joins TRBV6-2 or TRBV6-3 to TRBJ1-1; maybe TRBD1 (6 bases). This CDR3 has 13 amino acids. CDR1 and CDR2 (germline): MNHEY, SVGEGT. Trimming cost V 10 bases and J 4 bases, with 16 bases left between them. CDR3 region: CATQLGGGTEAFF. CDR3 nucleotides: TGTGCCACCCAACTCGGGGGCGGCACTGAAGCTTTCTTT.

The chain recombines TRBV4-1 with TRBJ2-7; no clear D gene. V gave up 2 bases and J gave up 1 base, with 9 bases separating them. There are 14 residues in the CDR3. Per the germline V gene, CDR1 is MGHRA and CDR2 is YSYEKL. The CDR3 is CASSQTVASYEQYF. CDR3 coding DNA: TGCGCCAGCAGCCAAACGGTGGCATCCTACGAGCAGTACTTC.

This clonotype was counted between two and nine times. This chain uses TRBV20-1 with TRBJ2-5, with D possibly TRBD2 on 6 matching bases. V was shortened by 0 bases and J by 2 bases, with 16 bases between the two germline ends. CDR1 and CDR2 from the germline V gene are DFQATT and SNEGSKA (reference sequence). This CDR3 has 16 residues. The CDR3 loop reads CSAREASAGPQETQYF. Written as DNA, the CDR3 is TGCAGTGCTAGAGAGGCGTCGGCGGGGCCGCAAGAGACCCAGTACTTC.

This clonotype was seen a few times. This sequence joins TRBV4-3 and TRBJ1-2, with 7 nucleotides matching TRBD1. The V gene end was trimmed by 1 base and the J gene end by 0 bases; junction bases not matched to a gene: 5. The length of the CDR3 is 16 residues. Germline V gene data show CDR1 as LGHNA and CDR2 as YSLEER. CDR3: CASSQGLGQSNYGYTF. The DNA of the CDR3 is TGCGCCAGCAGCCAAGGGCTGGGACAGTCTAACTATGGCTACACCTTC.

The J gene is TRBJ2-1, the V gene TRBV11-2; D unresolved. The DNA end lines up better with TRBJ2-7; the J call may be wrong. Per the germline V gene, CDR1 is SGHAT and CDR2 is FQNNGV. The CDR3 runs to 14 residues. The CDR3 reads CASGALRVYNEQYF. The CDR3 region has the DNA TGTGCCAGCGGCGCTCTGAGAGTTTACAATGAGCAGTACTTC.

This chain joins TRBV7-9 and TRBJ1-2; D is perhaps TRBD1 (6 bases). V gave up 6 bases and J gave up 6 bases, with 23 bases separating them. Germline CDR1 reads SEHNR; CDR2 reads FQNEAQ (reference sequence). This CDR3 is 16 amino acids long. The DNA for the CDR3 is TGTGCCAGCAGGACATTCCGGGGGCCGACAAGCCATGGCTACACCTTC. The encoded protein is CASRTFRGPTSHGYTF.

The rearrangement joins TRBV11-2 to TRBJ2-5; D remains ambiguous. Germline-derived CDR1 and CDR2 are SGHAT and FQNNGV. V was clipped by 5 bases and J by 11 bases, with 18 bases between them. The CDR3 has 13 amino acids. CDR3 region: CASSPGWRPAQYF. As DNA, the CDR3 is TGTGCCAGCAGCCCAGGCTGGCGGCCAGCGCAGTACTTC.

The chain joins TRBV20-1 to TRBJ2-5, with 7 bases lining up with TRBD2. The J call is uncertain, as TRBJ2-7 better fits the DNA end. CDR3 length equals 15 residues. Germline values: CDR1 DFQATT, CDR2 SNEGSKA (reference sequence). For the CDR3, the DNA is TGCAGTGCTCGCCCTGGCGGGAGCGATCGGTACGAGCAGTACTTC. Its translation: CSARPGGSDRYEQYF.